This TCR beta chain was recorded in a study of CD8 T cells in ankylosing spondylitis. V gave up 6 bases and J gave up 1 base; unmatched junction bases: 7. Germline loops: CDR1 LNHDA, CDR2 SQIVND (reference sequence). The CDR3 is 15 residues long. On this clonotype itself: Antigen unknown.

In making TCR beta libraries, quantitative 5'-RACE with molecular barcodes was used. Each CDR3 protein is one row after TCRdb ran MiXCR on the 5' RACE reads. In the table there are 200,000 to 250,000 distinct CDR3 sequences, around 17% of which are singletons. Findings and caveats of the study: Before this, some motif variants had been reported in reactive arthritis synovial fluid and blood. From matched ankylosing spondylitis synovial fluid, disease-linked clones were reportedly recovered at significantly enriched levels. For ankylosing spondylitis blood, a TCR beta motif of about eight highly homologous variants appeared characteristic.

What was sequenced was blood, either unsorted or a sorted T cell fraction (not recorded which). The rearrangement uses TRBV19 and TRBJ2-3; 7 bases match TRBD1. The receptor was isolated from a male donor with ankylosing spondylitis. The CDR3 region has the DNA TGTGCCAGTAGCTGGACAGGCTCTCGCACAGATACGCAGTATTTT. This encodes CASSWTGSRTDTQYF.